This entry lists 24 T cell receptor beta chains sequenced from one sample in a study of cytotoxic CD8 clonotypes in ibrutinib-treated CLL. Data came from immunoSEQ multiplex PCR; TCRdb stores just in-frame clones and leaves some out. The sample has 150,000 or so clones; about 80% are singletons. Sequencing used PBMCs, obtained after 12 months of ibrutinib treatment. These receptors were collected from a human donor with chronic lymphocytic leukemia.

The chain is built from TRBV9 and TRBJ1-1; 7 bases align to TRBD1. The CDR3 consists of 14 residues. The germline gives CDR1 SGDLS, CDR2 YYNGEE. Trimming at V came to 4 bases and at J to 0 bases, leaving 3 bases not matched to a gene. Here the CDR3 reads CASSLGTVNTEAFF. DNA of the CDR3: TGTGCCAGCAGCCTCGGGACAGTGAACACTGAAGCTTTCTTT.

This clone was recorded only once. The J gene is TRBJ2-7, the V gene TRBV4-1, with D uncertain. Between the trimmed V and J ends, which lost 3 bases and 2 bases, there was a span of 14 bases. This CDR3 region has 15 residues. Germline-derived CDR1 and CDR2 are MGHRA and YSYEKL. The CDR3: CASSHGVQATYEQYF. The CDR3 DNA follows: TGCGCCAGCAGCCATGGCGTCCAAGCGACCTACGAGCAGTACTTC.

The gene calls are TRBV10-2 and TRBJ2-7, with D tentatively TRBD1 or TRBD2 (6 bases each). The germline gives CDR1 WSHSY, CDR2 SAAADI. The ends were cut back, 6 bases at V and 1 base at J, with 16 bases in the middle. This CDR3 is built from 15 residues. In nucleotides, the CDR3 is TGCGCCAGCAGAATTAGCGGAGGGGGGTCCTACGAGCAGTACTTC. It yields the protein CASRISGGGSYEQYF.

The chain joins TRBV5-6 to TRBJ1-4; maybe TRBD1 (6 bases). V was pared by 0 bases and J by 7 bases, with 7 bases between. The CDR3 loop spans 13 amino acids. CDR1 and CDR2 from the germline V gene are SGHDT and YYEEEE. CDR3 amino acids: CASSLDRVEKLFF. CDR3 nucleotide sequence: TGTGCCAGCAGCTTGGACAGGGTTGAAAAACTGTTTTTT.

The rearrangement links TRBV4-2 to TRBJ2-3; 12 nucleotides line up with TRBD2. The CDR3 is made up of 19 amino acids. Germline CDR1 reads LGHNA; CDR2 reads YNFKEQ. Unmatched junction bases numbered 7, after V lost 0 bases and J lost 0 bases. The CDR3 region is CASSQEGTSGPSSTDTQYF. The DNA of the CDR3 is TGTGCCAGCAGCCAAGAAGGGACTAGCGGGCCGAGTAGCACAGATACGCAGTATTTT.

The CDR3 nucleotides are TGTGCCATCAGTGAGACAGGGAATGAAAAACTGTTTTTT. Translating it yields CAISETGNEKLFF. The chain couples TRBV10-3 to TRBJ1-4, with D possibly being TRBD1 (6 bases). The V gene lost 2 bases and the J gene lost 5 bases, with 6 bases spanning the gap. CDR3 size: 13 residues. Germline V gives CDR1 ENHRY, CDR2 SYGVKD.

This clone occurred once. This chain connects TRBV6-5 to TRBJ2-3; 8 nucleotides line up with TRBD2. Germline V gene lookup returns CDR1 MNHEY and CDR2 SVGAGI. Unmatched junction bases numbered 4, after V lost 0 bases and J lost 11 bases. CDR3 size: 13 residues. In nucleotides, the CDR3 is TGTGCCAGCAGTTACTCGGGACTAGTAAGGCAGTATTTT. Translating gives CASSYSGLVRQYF.

The chain carries TRBV2 and TRBJ2-7; D is ambiguous. Deletions cut 0 bases from V and 3 bases from J, with 12 bases between. Germline V gene data show CDR1 as SNHLY and CDR2 as FYNNEI. This CDR3 has 15 amino acids. The CDR3: CASSEALVASYEQYF. Here the CDR3 DNA reads TGTGCCAGCAGTGAAGCGCTCGTGGCCAGCTACGAGCAGTACTTC. The whole variable domain, remainder taken from reference TRBV2 and TRBJ2-7, is EPEVTQTPSHQVTQMGQEVILRCVPISNHLYFYWYRQILGQKVEFLVSFYNNEISEKSEIFDDQFSVERPDGSNFTLKIRSTKLEDSAMYFCASSEALVASYEQYFGPGTRLTVT.

The chain is built from TRBV5-4 and TRBJ2-5; 11 bases agree with TRBD2. Germline assignment: CDR1 SGHNT and CDR2 YYREEE (reference sequence). This CDR3 spans 15 amino acids. Unmatched junction bases numbered 6, after V lost 4 bases and J lost 4 bases. The CDR3 nucleotides read TGTGCCAGCAGCGGCCGACTAGCGGGAACAGAGACCCAGTACTTC. Translation gives CASSGRLAGTETQYF.

The genes are TRBV6-4 and TRBJ2-1; D might be TRBD2 (6 bases). The CDR3 is made up of 16 amino acids. Germline CDR1 and CDR2: MRHNA and SNTAGT. V was clipped by 2 bases and J by 2 bases, with 13 bases between them. The CDR3 sequence: CASSDKSGGAYNEQFF. For the CDR3, the DNA is TGTGCCAGCAGTGACAAAAGCGGCGGGGCCTACAATGAGCAGTTCTTC.

The chain combines TRBV30 with TRBJ2-5, with 8 bases lining up with TRBD1. Trimming cost V 2 bases and J 4 bases; bases outside gene matches: 3. The CDR3 consists of 13 residues. The germline V gene encodes CDR1 GTSNPN and CDR2 SVGIG (reference sequence). This CDR3 is CAWSPGGTETQYF. As DNA, the CDR3 is TGTGCCTGGAGTCCAGGGGGCACAGAGACCCAGTACTTC.

J is TRBJ1-5 and V is TRBV27; the D is unclear. V gave up 1 base and J gave up 2 bases, with 12 bases separating them. CDR1 is MNHEY, CDR2 SMNVEV, per germline (reference sequence). CDR3 length: 16 amino acids. The CDR3 DNA sequence: TGTGCCAGCAGTTTATTCGGCAGGAGAGGCAATCAGCCCCAGCATTTT. Its protein is CASSLFGRRGNQPQHF.

This chain uses TRBV28 with TRBJ2-6; 7 bases align to TRBD1. Germline V CDR1 and CDR2: MDHEN, SYDVKM. After removal of 5 bases from V and 2 bases from J, the junction contained 3 bases not matched to a gene. This CDR3 has 15 residues. The CDR3 DNA reads TGTGCCAGCAGTCGACAGGGCCCTGGGGCCAACGTCCTGACTTTC. This encodes CASSRQGPGANVLTF.

The chain links TRBV10-2 to TRBJ2-7; 7 bases fit TRBD1. With 2 bases clipped from V and 5 bases from J, the junction kept 6 bases outside the gene matches. Germline V gene lookup returns CDR1 WSHSY and CDR2 SAAADI. This CDR3 spans 14 amino acids. CDR3: CASSETGVFDEQYF. In nucleotides, the CDR3 is TGCGCCAGCAGTGAGACAGGGGTCTTCGACGAGCAGTACTTC.

V usage is TRBV27 and J usage is TRBJ1-4; 9 bases match TRBD1. Germline CDR1 reads MNHEY; CDR2 reads SMNVEV (reference sequence). J was trimmed by 5 bases and V by 6 bases; bases with no gene match: 4. The CDR3 runs to 14 residues. In DNA, the CDR3 is TGTGCCAGCAGCCGGGACAGGGTAAATGAAAAACTGTTTTTT. Translating gives CASSRDRVNEKLFF.

This chain links TRBV29-1 with TRBJ2-5; D possibly corresponds to TRBD2 (6 bases). Per the germline V gene, CDR1 is SQVTM and CDR2 is ANQGSEA. V was pared by 3 bases and J by 4 bases, with 12 bases between. This CDR3 has 13 amino acids. The CDR3 is CSVEVGGGETQYF. The CDR3 DNA is TGCAGCGTTGAGGTGGGGGGAGGAGAGACCCAGTACTTC.

This clone appeared once. The rearrangement joins TRBV2 to TRBJ2-2, with a weak D call TRBD2 (6 bases). Germline V gives CDR1 SNHLY, CDR2 FYNNEI. The CDR3 covers 15 residues. The germline V and J ends were trimmed by 6 bases and 5 bases, with 16 bases remaining between them. The chain's CDR3 is CASSAPRSGTGELFF. The CDR3 nucleotides are TGTGCCAGCAGCGCCCCGCGGAGCGGGACCGGGGAGCTGTTTTTT. Using reference TRBV2 and TRBJ2-2 for the parts outside the CDR3, the full variable domain is EPEVTQTPSHQVTQMGQEVILRCVPISNHLYFYWYRQILGQKVEFLVSFYNNEISEKSEIFDDQFSVERPDGSNFTLKIRSTKLEDSAMYFCASSAPRSGTGELFFGEGSRLTVL.

The rearrangement links TRBV18 to TRBJ1-5; D is ambiguous. Per germline, CDR1 KGHSH and CDR2 LQKENI. This CDR3 is built from 14 residues. V was clipped by 5 bases and J by 2 bases, with 10 bases between them. CDR3 sequence (DNA): TGTGCCAGCTCATGGATCACGGGCAATCAGCCCCAGCATTTT. This codes for CASSWITGNQPQHF.

J is TRBJ2-1 and V is TRBV5-6, with 11 bases matching TRBD2. The CDR3 contains 16 residues. J lost 8 bases, V lost 4 bases, and 11 bases had no gene match. Germline V gene data show CDR1 as SGHDT and CDR2 as YYEEEE. CDR3 sequence: CASSLPLAGGFDEQFF. The CDR3 DNA reads as TGTGCCAGCAGCCTTCCTCTAGCGGGAGGATTCGATGAGCAGTTCTTC.

This sequence joins TRBV7-3 and TRBJ1-5; D is ambiguous. The CDR3 loop spans 13 amino acids. Germline V CDR1 and CDR2: SGHTA, FQGTGA. Trimming left V 4 bases short and J 6 bases short, with 10 bases between. The CDR3 DNA follows: TGTGCCAGCAGCTCCCAGGCTGGTCAGCCCCAGCATTTT. As protein: CASSSQAGQPQHF.

This clone was counted only a few times. The gene calls are TRBV18 and TRBJ2-7, with D possibly being TRBD2 (5 bases). CDR1 is KGHSH and CDR2 is LQKENI in the germline V gene. The CDR3 consists of 13 residues. Between the trimmed V and J ends, which lost 5 bases and 4 bases, there was a span of 12 bases. CDR3 in amino acids: CASSTSSSYEQYF. Here the CDR3 DNA reads TGTGCCAGCTCAACTTCTAGCTCGTACGAGCAGTACTTC.

This chain joins TRBV5-8 and TRBJ2-7; D uncertain. Germline CDR1 reads SGHTS; CDR2 reads YDEGEE. The CDR3 length is 8 residues. V was pared by 7 bases and J by 6 bases, with 2 bases between. CDR3 region: CASSEQYF. In DNA, the CDR3 is TGTGCCAGCTCCGAGCAGTACTTC.

The V and J genes are TRBV4-2 and TRBJ2-7; maybe TRBD2 (5 bases). This CDR3 is built from 15 residues. Germline CDR1 and CDR2: LGHNA and YNFKEQ. V was shortened by 5 bases and J by 3 bases, with 17 bases between the two germline ends. CDR3 coding DNA: TGTGCCAGCAGCTACCAAGGGAGCGAGAGCTACGAGCAGTACTTC. Translated, it gives CASSYQGSESYEQYF.

This clone occurred once. This chain joins TRBV6-5 and TRBJ2-5; D is ambiguous. The CDR3 has 11 residues. V was cut by 7 bases and J by 5 bases, with 8 bases left in between. Looked up from germline, CDR1 is MNHEY and CDR2 is SVGAGI. The CDR3 region has the DNA TGTGCCAGCACCGTGGGGGAGACCCAGTACTTC. Encoded protein: CASTVGETQYF.